Each of the 13 T cell receptor beta chains below was sequenced from the same sample in a study of cytomegalovirus exposure and HLA in healthy donors. Both 60 Vbeta primers and 13 Jbeta primers went into the PCR. Some clones are missing from TCRdb's copy, which holds only in-frame ones; the method was immunoSEQ multiplex PCR. The table records 90,000 to 120,000 clones, roughly 87% of them present only once. The sample comprised PBMCs. The receptor set was obtained from a man aged 25 to 40 in good health and CMV-seropositive.

The chain has TRBV5-1 and TRBJ2-4, with a weak D call TRBD2 (6 bases). V was shortened by 5 bases and J by 8 bases, with 14 bases between the two germline ends. Per the germline V gene, CDR1 is SGHRS and CDR2 is YFSETQ. This CDR3 comprises 13 residues. Here the CDR3 reads CASSPQGGDIQYF. As DNA, the CDR3 is TGCGCCAGCAGTCCCCAGGGCGGGGACATTCAGTACTTC.

The V gene is TRBV18, the J gene TRBJ2-1, with TRBD2 matching 7 bases. Germline CDR1 and CDR2: KGHSH and LQKENI. Trimming cost V 8 bases and J 10 bases; bases outside gene matches: 11. There are 13 residues in the CDR3. CDR3 residues: CASARGEPREQFF. Written as DNA, the CDR3 is TGTGCCAGCGCTCGGGGGGAGCCTCGAGAGCAGTTCTTC.

The chain combines TRBV5-4 with TRBJ1-1; D is perhaps TRBD1 (5 bases). Germline values: CDR1 SGHNT, CDR2 YYREEE (reference sequence). This CDR3 has 16 amino acids. Trimming removed 7 bases from V and 0 bases from J, with 19 bases in between. The CDR3 nucleotides are TGTGCCAGCCGGACTAGCTTGGGACCGTTGAACACTGAAGCTTTCTTT. This translates into CASRTSLGPLNTEAFF.

Note on this clone: The junction differs from germline at one of its ends, possibly a read error. V and J are TRBV9 and TRBJ2-4, with D possibly TRBD1 on 6 matching bases. The CDR3 covers 18 residues. Germline assignment: CDR1 SGDLS and CDR2 YYNGEE. As DNA, the CDR3 is TGTGCCAGCAGCGTAGCCCTACCGGACAGTGCAGAAGGAAACAGTCAGTACTTC. Its translation is CASSVALPDSAEGNSQYF.

J is TRBJ2-7 and V is TRBV19; TRBD2 might be the D (6 bases). Trimming cost V 4 bases and J 0 bases, with 13 bases left between them. Germline V lookup: CDR1 LNHDA, CDR2 SQIVND (reference sequence). CDR3 size: 15 residues. The CDR3 region has the DNA TGTGCCAGTAGTAGCATCCATAGCGGCTCCTACGAGCAGTACTTC. It translates to CASSSIHSGSYEQYF.

The CDR3 protein is CASSKSGTGAYNEQFF. The CDR3 DNA reads as TGTGCCAGCAGCAAGTCCGGGACAGGGGCCTACAATGAGCAGTTCTTC. V usage is TRBV7-3 and J usage is TRBJ2-1, with 10 bases that match TRBD1. The CDR3 length is 16 residues. V shed 5 bases, J shed 2 bases, and the junction held 6 bases outside the gene matches. The germline gives CDR1 SGHTA, CDR2 FQGTGA.

J is TRBJ2-1 and V is TRBV18, with D perhaps TRBD2 (6 bases). This CDR3 contains 14 residues. The V gene lost 3 bases and the J gene lost 4 bases, with 10 bases spanning the gap. Germline V gene sequence: CDR1 KGHSH, CDR2 LQKENI. The CDR3: CASSPGTSYNEQFF. The DNA of the CDR3 is TGTGCCAGCTCACCGGGGACTTCGTACAATGAGCAGTTCTTC.

The DNA of the CDR3 is TGCGCCAGCAGCTTGGGCACAGCCCTTCTGGATACGCAGTATTTT. Residues: CASSLGTALLDTQYF. The chain couples TRBV5-1 to TRBJ2-3; the D is unclear. CDR1 SGHRS and CDR2 YFSETQ come from the germline V gene. This CDR3 contains 15 residues. The V end was cut by 0 bases, the J end by 6 bases, with 14 bases between.

In nucleotides, the CDR3 is TGCGCCAGCAGCTTGGGAGGGACAGGTGGAAACACCATATATTTT. Its protein product is CASSLGGTGGNTIYF. V gene TRBV5-1 combines with J gene TRBJ1-3, with TRBD1 matching over 8 bases. The CDR3 is made up of 15 amino acids. J gave up 3 bases and V 0 bases, and 2 bases lay outside the gene matches. Germline-derived CDR1 and CDR2 are SGHRS and YFSETQ.

The chain carries TRBV27 and TRBJ2-5; 7 nucleotides align to TRBD1. CDR1 and CDR2 (germline): MNHEY, SMNVEV (reference sequence). CDR3 length: 14 amino acids. With 2 bases clipped from V and 7 bases from J, the junction kept 7 bases outside the gene matches. DNA for the CDR3: TGTGCCAGCAGTTTACGGGACAGCCGGGGGACCCAGTACTTC. It encodes CASSLRDSRGTQYF.

This chain uses TRBV4-1 with TRBJ2-7; D gene uncertain. In germline, CDR1 is MGHRA, CDR2 YSYEKL. With 1 base removed from V and 6 bases from J, the gap between germline ends came to 13 bases. CDR3 length: 14 residues. As DNA, the CDR3 is TGCGCCAGCAGCCAAGTTCCCTCCTCGGGCGAGCAGTACTTC. This sequence encodes CASSQVPSSGEQYF.

This chain links TRBV29-1 with TRBJ1-2; D gene ambiguous. V lost 3 bases to trimming and J lost 0 bases, with 5 bases between them. The CDR3 is 12 residues long. Germline V lookup: CDR1 SQVTM, CDR2 ANQGSEA. The CDR3 DNA sequence: TGCAGCGTTGATTTATCTAACTATGGCTACACCTTC. Its protein is CSVDLSNYGYTF.

V and J are TRBV25-1 and TRBJ1-1, with 9 bases lining up with TRBD1. Germline V CDR1 and CDR2: MGHDK, SYGVNS. The CDR3 contains 13 residues. The trim removed 6 bases at V and 11 bases at J, leaving 10 bases unmatched. The CDR3 spells CASRLQTGGSAFF. CDR3 sequence (DNA): TGTGCCAGCAGACTACAGACAGGGGGTTCGGCTTTCTTT.